Shown below are 26 T cell receptor beta chains from a single sample sequenced in a study of blood T cells in healthy people across ages. With a J-beta primer mix and a sample-barcoded 5' primer, a second PCR ran about 6 to 11 cycles. Each CDR3 protein is one row after TCRdb ran MiXCR on the 5' RACE reads. The table includes about 940,000 distinct CDR3 sequences, under 50% detected once. Sequenced input: blood. All receptors derive from a man aged 25 to 45 in good health.

This clonotype came up a few times. The chain employs TRBV29-1 and TRBJ2-3; a weak D match, TRBD1 (6 bases). The CDR3 length is 14 residues. Germline values: CDR1 SQVTM, CDR2 ANQGSEA. V lost 0 bases to trimming and J lost 6 bases, with 13 bases between them. CDR3 in DNA: TGCAGCGTTGAAGATCCAGGGGACGTGGATACGCAGTATTTT. It is translated as CSVEDPGDVDTQYF.

This clonotype was recorded many times. The V and J genes are TRBV11-3 and TRBJ2-5; D is undetermined. This CDR3 contains 13 residues. V lost 3 bases and J 5 bases, leaving 10 bases between the germline ends. Looked up from germline, CDR1 is SGHNT and CDR2 is YENEEA. The CDR3 loop reads CASSFAMLETQYF. As DNA, the CDR3 is TGTGCCAGCAGCTTCGCGATGTTGGAGACCCAGTACTTC.

This chain's CDR3 is CASSDTASTGELFF. The CDR3 DNA follows: TGTGCCAGCTCCGACACGGCCAGCACCGGGGAGCTGTTTTTT. The rearrangement joins TRBV6-1 to TRBJ2-2, with no clear D. Germline lookup yields CDR1 MNHNS and CDR2 SASEGT. This CDR3 has 14 residues. Deletions cut 8 bases from V and 4 bases from J, with 14 bases between.

In this sample, this clonotype turned up many times. This chain uses TRBV18 with TRBJ1-2; D remains unclear. Germline V CDR1 and CDR2: KGHSH, LQKENI. Trimming took off 3 bases at V and 4 bases at J, with 12 bases between the two ends. This CDR3 comprises 14 residues. CDR3 nucleotide sequence: TGTGCCAGCTCACCTGGTGTCAGGACCTATGGCTACACCTTC. Protein product: CASSPGVRTYGYTF.

This clonotype was observed a handful of times. The gene calls are TRBV2 and TRBJ2-3; 11 bases align to TRBD2. Unmatched junction bases numbered 9, after V lost 5 bases and J lost 2 bases. From germline, CDR1 is SNHLY and CDR2 FYNNEI. This CDR3 contains 17 residues. CDR3: CASSRGLAGGLTDTQYF. Here the CDR3 DNA reads TGTGCCAGCAGTCGAGGGCTAGCGGGGGGACTCACAGATACGCAGTATTTT.

The chain has TRBV28 and TRBJ2-7; D is undetermined. From germline, CDR1 is MDHEN and CDR2 SYDVKM. Trimming took off 2 bases at V and 5 bases at J, with 13 bases between the two ends. The CDR3 length is 14 residues. The CDR3 loop is CASSLIRGYHEQYF. CDR3 nucleotides: TGTGCCAGCAGTTTAATACGTGGGTACCACGAGCAGTACTTC.

The chain links TRBV10-3 to TRBJ2-5, with TRBD1 matching over 8 bases. V trimming: 2 bases; J trimming: 7 bases; junction bases outside the gene matches: 21. Germline-derived CDR1 and CDR2 are ENHRY and SYGVKD. This CDR3 has 19 amino acids. The CDR3 DNA is TGTGCCATCAGTGAGGATAACATTGCCGTGACAGGGGCCGGAGGGACCCAGTACTTC. Its protein product is CAISEDNIAVTGAGGTQYF.

This clonotype has only a few counts. CDR3 sequence: CASSPSGIYEQYF. The CDR3 nucleotides read TGTGCCAGCAGTCCCAGCGGTATCTACGAGCAGTACTTC. The rearrangement uses TRBV6-2 or TRBV6-3 and TRBJ2-7; possibly TRBD2 for D (5 bases). The CDR3 is made up of 13 amino acids. V was clipped by 5 bases and J by 3 bases, with 11 bases between them. In germline, CDR1 is MNHEY, CDR2 SVGEGT.

The CDR3 is CASSASETGLYEQYF. The CDR3, as DNA: TGTGCCAGCAGCGCCTCGGAGACGGGACTCTACGAGCAGTACTTC. The rearrangement joins TRBV9 to TRBJ2-4; D perhaps matches TRBD2 (6 bases). The J call may be faulty, since TRBJ2-7 better matches the DNA end. Germline V lookup: CDR1 SGDLS, CDR2 YYNGEE. The CDR3 contains 15 residues.

The chain links TRBV6-2 or TRBV6-3 to TRBJ2-3, with 7 bases aligning to TRBD1. V dropped 6 bases and J dropped 4; count of bases not matched to a gene: 7. Germline V gene sequence: CDR1 MNHEY, CDR2 SVGEGT. The CDR3 contains 14 residues. The CDR3 DNA follows: TGTGCCAGCAGCTCCGACAGGGACGCAGATACGCAGTATTTT. This gives the protein CASSSDRDADTQYF.

This clonotype was counted many times. The chain is built from TRBV27 and TRBJ2-1, with D perhaps matching TRBD2 (6 bases). CDR3 length: 16 amino acids. V shed 0 bases and J shed 0 bases, with 9 bases lying between them. CDR1 and CDR2 from the germline V gene are MNHEY and SMNVEV (reference sequence). CDR3 sequence: CASSLSSGSSYNEQFF. Here the CDR3 DNA reads TGTGCCAGCAGTTTATCGTCCGGGAGCTCCTACAATGAGCAGTTCTTC.

This clonotype was seen at least ten times. This chain links TRBV12-3 or TRBV12-4 with TRBJ1-2, with 8 positions matching TRBD1. With 0 bases clipped from V and 4 bases from J, the junction kept 1 base outside the gene matches. The CDR3 totals 14 residues. The CDR3 protein is CASSLADRVYGYTF. The DNA for the CDR3 is TGTGCCAGCAGTTTAGCGGACAGGGTCTATGGCTACACCTTC.

The rearrangement joins TRBV3-1 to TRBJ1-2; D is possibly TRBD1 (5 bases). The germline V gene has CDR1 LGHDT and CDR2 YNNKEL (reference sequence). Trimming shortened V by 1 base and J by 6 bases, and 12 bases separated the two germline ends. The CDR3 sequence is 14 residues long. Written as DNA, the CDR3 is TGTGCCAGCAGCCAAGGAGGAGGGGTGCATGGCTACACCTTC. The encoded protein is CASSQGGGVHGYTF.

V usage is TRBV3-1 and J usage is TRBJ2-3, with D perhaps matching TRBD2 (6 bases). There are 18 residues in the CDR3. Trimming shortened V by 3 bases and J by 2 bases, and 21 bases separated the two germline ends. The germline gives CDR1 LGHDT, CDR2 YNNKEL (reference sequence). The CDR3 reads CASSQVGRGRSATDTQYF. The CDR3 DNA is TGTGCCAGCAGCCAGGTTGGACGGGGGAGATCTGCCACAGATACGCAGTATTTT.

This clonotype was detected only a few times. The chain has TRBV11-2 and TRBJ2-7; 10 nucleotides line up with TRBD2. Germline V gives CDR1 SGHAT, CDR2 FQNNGV. V dropped 2 bases and J dropped 4; count of bases not matched to a gene: 5. The CDR3 contains 15 residues. CDR3 coding DNA: TGTGCCAGCAGCTTAAATAGCGGGGGGAATTACGAGCAGTACTTC. Encoded protein: CASSLNSGGNYEQYF.

J is TRBJ2-1 and V is TRBV12-3 or TRBV12-4, with 8 bases identical to TRBD2. V shed 3 bases, J shed 6 bases, and the junction held 4 bases outside the gene matches. The CDR3 covers 14 residues. The CDR3 loop is CASSFGRGGNEQFF. The CDR3 nucleotides read TGTGCCAGCAGTTTCGGTCGGGGGGGCAATGAGCAGTTCTTC.

The rearrangement links TRBV3-1 to TRBJ2-6; D might be TRBD1 (6 bases). V was pared by 5 bases and J by 0 bases, with 14 bases between. The CDR3 is 17 amino acids. Germline V gene sequence: CDR1 LGHDT, CDR2 YNNKEL (reference sequence). CDR3 bases: TGTGCCAGCAGCTGGGGACACTCTGTCTCTGGGGCCAACGTCCTGACTTTC. Protein product: CASSWGHSVSGANVLTF.

The chain links TRBV4-1 to TRBJ1-4; D not resolved. V was shortened by 1 base and J by 2 bases, with 14 bases between the two germline ends. Germline-derived CDR1 and CDR2 are MGHRA and YSYEKL. This CDR3 has 17 amino acids. CDR3 amino acids: CASSQGAPLNTNEKLFF. CDR3 coding DNA: TGCGCCAGCAGCCAAGGGGCTCCCTTAAACACTAATGAAAAACTGTTTTTT.

The J gene is TRBJ2-1, the V gene TRBV4-2, with 7 bases identical to TRBD2. The CDR3 is made up of 16 amino acids. Losses at the gene ends were 4 bases for V and 7 bases for J; bases not matched to a gene: 13. In germline, CDR1 is LGHNA, CDR2 YNFKEQ. In DNA form, the CDR3 reads TGTGCCAGCAGCCTCAGGGAGGCCACTAGCGTAAATGAGCAGTTCTTC. Translation: CASSLREATSVNEQFF.

The chain employs TRBV7-3 and TRBJ2-5, with TRBD1 matching over 8 bases. Germline V gives CDR1 SGHTA, CDR2 FQGTGA. The CDR3 has 15 residues. V shed 3 bases, J shed 3 bases, and the junction held 6 bases outside the gene matches. This chain's CDR3 is CASSLTGDNEETQYF. CDR3 DNA sequence: TGTGCCAGCAGCTTGACAGGGGATAATGAAGAGACCCAGTACTTC.

The chain employs TRBV5-1 and TRBJ1-2, with D perhaps TRBD1 (5 bases). CDR1 is SGHRS, CDR2 YFSETQ, per germline. V lost 4 bases and J 1 base, leaving 11 bases between the germline ends. The length of the CDR3 is 14 residues. DNA for the CDR3: TGCGCCAGCAGCGGAAGAGGGGTTAACTATGGCTACACCTTC. Translation: CASSGRGVNYGYTF.

The gene calls are TRBV7-3 and TRBJ2-5; 9 nucleotides match TRBD1. V gave up 4 bases and J gave up 0 bases; unmatched junction bases: 9. Germline lookup yields CDR1 SGHTA and CDR2 FQGTGA. This CDR3 has 17 amino acids. CDR3: CASSSTQGAGYQETQYF. The CDR3 bases are TGTGCCAGCAGCTCCACACAGGGGGCCGGGTACCAAGAGACCCAGTACTTC.

This clonotype was seen repeatedly, ten times or more. The rearrangement links TRBV10-3 to TRBJ2-7; 7 nucleotides align to TRBD2. Per germline, CDR1 ENHRY and CDR2 SYGVKD. Losses at the gene ends were 4 bases for V and 2 bases for J; bases not matched to a gene: 14. The CDR3 length is 17 residues. The CDR3 is CAISGGVKAGFAYEQYF. CDR3 nucleotides: TGTGCCATCAGTGGTGGGGTAAAAGCGGGGTTTGCCTACGAGCAGTACTTC.

This clonotype turned up a few times. The chain couples TRBV3-1 to TRBJ2-3; D is unclear. The CDR3 consists of 13 residues. Germline CDR1 reads LGHDT; CDR2 reads YNNKEL (reference sequence). V dropped 0 bases and J dropped 10 bases, with 11 bases sitting between them. Here the CDR3 reads CASSQDGSGPQYF. CDR3 in DNA: TGTGCCAGCAGCCAAGATGGCTCCGGTCCGCAGTATTTT.

This chain's CDR3 is CASSSTQGGPRGSYEQYF. In nucleotides, the CDR3 is TGTGCCAGCAGTTCCACACAAGGGGGGCCAAGGGGATCCTACGAGCAGTACTTC. The rearrangement joins TRBV27 to TRBJ2-7; perhaps D is TRBD1 or TRBD2 (6 bases each). The V and J ends lost 4 bases and 1 base respectively, with 23 bases between them. CDR3 length: 18 residues. Germline V gene sequence: CDR1 MNHEY, CDR2 SMNVEV (reference sequence).

This clonotype was found once. The genes are TRBV20-1 and TRBJ2-7, with D perhaps given as TRBD1 or TRBD2 (5 bases each). V was clipped by 6 bases and J by 7 bases, with 16 bases between them. Germline V lookup: CDR1 DFQATT, CDR2 SNEGSKA (reference sequence). This CDR3 is built from 12 residues. The CDR3 region is CSATGAPVEQYF. The DNA of the CDR3 is TGCAGTGCGACCGGGGCTCCGGTGGAGCAGTACTTC.